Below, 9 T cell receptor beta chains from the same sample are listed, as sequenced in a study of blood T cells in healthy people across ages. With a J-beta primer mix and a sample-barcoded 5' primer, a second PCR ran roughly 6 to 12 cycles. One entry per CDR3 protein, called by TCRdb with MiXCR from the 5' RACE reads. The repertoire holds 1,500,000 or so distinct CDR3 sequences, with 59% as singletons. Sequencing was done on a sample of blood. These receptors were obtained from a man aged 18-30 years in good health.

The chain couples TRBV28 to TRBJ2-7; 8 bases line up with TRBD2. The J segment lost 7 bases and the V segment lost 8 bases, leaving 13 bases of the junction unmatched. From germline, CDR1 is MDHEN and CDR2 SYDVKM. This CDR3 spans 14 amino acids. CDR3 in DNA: TGTGCCAGCTCTTGGCTAGCGGGCTACAATGAGCAGTACTTC. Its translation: CASSWLAGYNEQYF.

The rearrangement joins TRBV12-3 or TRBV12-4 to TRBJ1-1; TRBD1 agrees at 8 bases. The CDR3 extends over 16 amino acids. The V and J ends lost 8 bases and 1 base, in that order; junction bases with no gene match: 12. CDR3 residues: CASSVGTGSSNTEAFF. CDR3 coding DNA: TGTGCCAGCTCCGTCGGGACAGGCAGCTCGAACACTGAAGCTTTCTTT.

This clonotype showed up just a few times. CDR3 nucleotides: TGTGCCAGCAGCCAAGAATTGTTCGGCCAGGGAGGGCGCGAGCAGTACTTC. Amino acids: CASSQELFGQGGREQYF. This chain links TRBV4-2 with TRBJ2-5, with 7 bases fitting TRBD2. The J call may be in error: the DNA end matches TRBJ2-7 better. The CDR3 runs to 17 residues. In germline, CDR1 is LGHNA, CDR2 YNFKEQ.

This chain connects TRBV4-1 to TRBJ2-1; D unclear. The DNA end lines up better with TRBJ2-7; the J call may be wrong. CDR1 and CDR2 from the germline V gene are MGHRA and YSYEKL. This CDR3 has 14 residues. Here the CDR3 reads CASSQDPDAHEQYF. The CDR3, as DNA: TGCGCCAGCAGCCAAGATCCCGATGCACACGAGCAGTACTTC.

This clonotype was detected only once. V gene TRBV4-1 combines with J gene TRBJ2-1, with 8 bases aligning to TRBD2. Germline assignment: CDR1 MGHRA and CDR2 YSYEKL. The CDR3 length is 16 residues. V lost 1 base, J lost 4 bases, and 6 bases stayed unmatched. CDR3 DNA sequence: TGCGCCAGCAGCCAAGCAACTAGCGGACTATACAATGAGCAGTTCTTC. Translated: CASSQATSGLYNEQFF.

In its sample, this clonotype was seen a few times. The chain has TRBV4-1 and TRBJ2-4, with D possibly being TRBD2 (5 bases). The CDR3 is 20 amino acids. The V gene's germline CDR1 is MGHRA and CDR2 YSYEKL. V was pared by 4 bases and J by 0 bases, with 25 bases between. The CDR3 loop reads CASSRLAPEGTAQAKNIQYF. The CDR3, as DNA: TGCGCCAGCAGCCGGCTAGCTCCTGAGGGCACAGCTCAAGCCAAAAACATTCAGTACTTC.

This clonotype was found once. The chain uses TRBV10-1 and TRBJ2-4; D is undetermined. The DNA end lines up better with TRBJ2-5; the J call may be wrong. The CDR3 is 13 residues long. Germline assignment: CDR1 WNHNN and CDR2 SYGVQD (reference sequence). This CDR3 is CASSVRLQETQYF. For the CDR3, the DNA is TGCGCCAGCAGTGTCCGGCTCCAAGAGACCCAGTACTTC.

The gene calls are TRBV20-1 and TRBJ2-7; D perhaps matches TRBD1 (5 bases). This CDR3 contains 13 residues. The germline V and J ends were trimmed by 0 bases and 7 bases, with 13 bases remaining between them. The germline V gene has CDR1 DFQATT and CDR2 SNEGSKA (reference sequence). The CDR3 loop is CSARDSRVGEQYF. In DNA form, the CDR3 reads TGCAGTGCTAGAGATTCCAGGGTTGGGGAGCAGTACTTC.

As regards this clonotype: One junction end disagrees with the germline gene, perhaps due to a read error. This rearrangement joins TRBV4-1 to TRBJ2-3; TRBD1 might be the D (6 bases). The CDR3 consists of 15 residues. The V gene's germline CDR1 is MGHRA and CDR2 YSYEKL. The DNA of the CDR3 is TGCGCCAGCAGCCCCTTACCAGGGGTGGCAGATGCGCAGTATTTT. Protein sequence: CASSPLPGVADAQYF.